This T cell receptor beta chain derives from a study of blood T cell repertoires in COVID-19. Profiling relied on immunoSEQ multiplex PCR, and the TCRdb table lists in-frame clones only, not all of them. The sample holds about 250,000 clones, around 85% seen once. The length of the CDR3 is 15 residues. Germline CDR1 reads MNHEY; CDR2 reads SMNVEV (reference sequence). Trimming took 3 bases from V and 3 from J, leaving 12 bases between them. This clone was counted at least ten times. The sample comprised peripheral blood. V gene TRBV27 combines with J gene TRBJ2-4; D may be TRBD1 (6 bases). This sequence originates from a woman older than 75 with acute or convalescent COVID-19. CDR3: CASSFLGADKNIQYF. The CDR3 DNA reads as TGTGCCAGCAGTTTTCTGGGGGCGGACAAAAACATTCAGTACTTC.